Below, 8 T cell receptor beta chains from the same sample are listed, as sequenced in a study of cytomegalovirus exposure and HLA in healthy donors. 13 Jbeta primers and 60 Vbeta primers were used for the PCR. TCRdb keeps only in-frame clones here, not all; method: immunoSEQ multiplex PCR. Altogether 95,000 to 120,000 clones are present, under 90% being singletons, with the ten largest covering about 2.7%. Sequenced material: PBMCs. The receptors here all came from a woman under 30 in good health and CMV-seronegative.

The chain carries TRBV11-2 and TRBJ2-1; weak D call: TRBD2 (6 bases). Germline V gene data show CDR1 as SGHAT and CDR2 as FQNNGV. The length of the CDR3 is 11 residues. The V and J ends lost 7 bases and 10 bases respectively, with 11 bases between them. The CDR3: CASTVGGEQFF. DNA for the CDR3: TGTGCCAGCACCGTTGGGGGGGAGCAGTTCTTC.

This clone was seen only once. The CDR3 region has the DNA TGTGCCAGCAGTTACGGCAGGGGGAGCACCGGGGAGCTGTTTTTT. Encoded protein: CASSYGRGSTGELFF. The rearrangement uses TRBV6-5 and TRBJ2-2; 7 bases are shared with TRBD1. V lost 2 bases, J lost 4 bases, and 4 bases stayed unmatched. There are 15 residues in the CDR3. The V gene's germline CDR1 is MNHEY and CDR2 SVGAGI.

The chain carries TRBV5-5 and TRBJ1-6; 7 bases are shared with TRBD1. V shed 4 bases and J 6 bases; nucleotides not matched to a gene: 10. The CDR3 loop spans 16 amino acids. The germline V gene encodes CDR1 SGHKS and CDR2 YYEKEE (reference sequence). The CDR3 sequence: CASSPGTGAVNSPLHF. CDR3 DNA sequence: TGTGCCAGCAGCCCAGGTACAGGGGCCGTTAATTCACCCCTCCACTTT. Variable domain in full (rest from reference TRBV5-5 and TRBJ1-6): DAGVTQSPTHLIKTRGQQVTLRCSPISGHKSVSWYQQVLGQGPQFIFQYYEKEERGRGNFPDRFSARQFPNYSSELNVNALLLGDSALYLCASSPGTGAVNSPLHFGNGTRLTVT.

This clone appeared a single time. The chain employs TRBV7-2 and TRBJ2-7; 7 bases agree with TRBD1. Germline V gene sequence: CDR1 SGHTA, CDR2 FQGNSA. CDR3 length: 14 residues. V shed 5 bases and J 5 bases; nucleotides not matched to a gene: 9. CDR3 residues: CASSPLGTANEQYF. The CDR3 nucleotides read TGTGCCAGCAGCCCTTTAGGGACAGCCAACGAGCAGTACTTC.

The CDR3 here is CASSQRQTSGGNEQFF. CDR3 bases: TGTGCCAGCAGCCAACGTCAAACTAGCGGGGGGAATGAGCAGTTCTTC. This sequence joins TRBV11-3 and TRBJ2-1; 12 bases map to TRBD2. The CDR3 consists of 16 residues. Germline CDR1 reads SGHNT; CDR2 reads YENEEA. Trimming removed 5 bases from V and 7 bases from J; junction bases left unmatched: 9. The full variable domain, its missing parts supplied by reference TRBV11-3 and TRBJ2-1, is EAGVVQSPRYKIIEKKQPVAFWCNPISGHNTLYWYLQNLGQGPELLIRYENEEAVDDSQLPKDRFSAERLKGVDSTLKIQPAELGDSAVYLCASSQRQTSGGNEQFFGPGTRLTVL.

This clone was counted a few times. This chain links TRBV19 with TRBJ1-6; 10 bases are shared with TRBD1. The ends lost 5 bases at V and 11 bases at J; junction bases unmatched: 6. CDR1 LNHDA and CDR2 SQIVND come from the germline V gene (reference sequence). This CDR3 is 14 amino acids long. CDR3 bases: TGTGCCAGTAGTTCCGGACAGGGGGTAACACCCCTCCACTTT. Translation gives CASSSGQGVTPLHF.

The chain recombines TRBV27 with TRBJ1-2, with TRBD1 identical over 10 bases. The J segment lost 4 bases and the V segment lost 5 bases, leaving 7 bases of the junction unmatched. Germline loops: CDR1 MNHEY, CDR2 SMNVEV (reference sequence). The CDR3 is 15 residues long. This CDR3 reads CASSPRQGAGYGYTF. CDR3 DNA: TGTGCCAGCAGTCCGCGACAGGGGGCGGGCTATGGCTACACCTTC.

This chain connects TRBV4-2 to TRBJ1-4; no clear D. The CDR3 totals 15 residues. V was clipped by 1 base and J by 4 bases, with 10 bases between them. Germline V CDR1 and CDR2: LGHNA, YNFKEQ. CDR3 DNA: TGTGCCAGCAGCCAAGTGGCGGGAGTTAATGAAAAACTGTTTTTT. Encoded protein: CASSQVAGVNEKLFF.